This T cell receptor (beta chain) was identified during a study of blood T cell repertoires in COVID-19 (dated by TCRdb to 2019 to 2021). For the wider study: Collaborator samples came from the United States, Italy and Spain and covered acute and convalescent phases of COVID-19. Where available, HLA class I and class II types were obtained from metadata supplied by the sample provider rather than from assay-based typing. The samples were drawn from the first 160 participants of the ongoing ImmuneRACE study and from 1,254 subjects provided by 6 global collaborators. The prospective study material was composed of cDNA or gDNA derived from T cells, B-cell-depleted T cells, or PBMCs. A freely available public database, intended as a resource for researchers studying the immune response to SARS-CoV-2, is where the repertoires were released. A de-identified subject ID, COVID-19 status, age in years and sex were almost always included in the sample metadata. The dataset comprised deeply sampled blood TCRbeta repertoires from subjects exposed to, actively infected with, or recovered from COVID-19.

What the study reported, not specific to this receptor: How much clinical and demographic metadata was included differed by source and by participant, and the metadata was provided uncurated.

A remark on this clone: Its specific antigen is unknown. Base quality data are lacking; no much larger clone is found one base away.

The CDR3 goes from the cysteine to the phenylalanine over 14 residues. The entry retains the CDR3 DNA only, 42 bases that are in frame from base 1. V ends up 3 bases short and J 4 bases short, with an unmatched junction base count of 7. The germline V gene encodes CDR1 GTSNPN and CDR2 SVGIG (reference sequence). TCRbeta CDR3 regions were amplified from genomic DNA by means of the immunoSEQ Assay, a bias-controlled multiplex PCR. On the study's bioinformatics: Nucleated cell counts per sample were estimated from amplification of reference gene primers within the assay. To quantify the absolute abundance of each unique TCRbeta CDR3 rearrangement, sequence reads were collapsed and filtered. For each sample, productive Simpson clonality was calculated as the square root of Simpson's diversity index over productive rearrangements. The clones in this table, taken by TCRdb from immuneACCESS, are in-frame only. Not every clone is retained; where verified, under half of the shortfall comes from an unresolved V gene, and the cause of the rest is unknown. V and J calls and clone size are those listed in that table; D and trimming were worked out from the DNA. This sample lists over 250,000 clones; roughly 90% were detected once. The ten largest clones capture about 12% of the sample.

Collaborating institutions collected whole blood in K2EDTA tubes following their own protocols. Collaborator samples were shipped for TCRbeta analysis as frozen whole blood, isolated PBMCs, or DNA extracted from either sample type. The TCR comes from an older woman with acute or convalescent COVID-19. The rearrangement joined TRBV30 to TRBJ2-5; 8 nucleotides in the junction match TRBD1. Sequences were obtained from peripheral blood. At the DNA level, the sequence is TGTGCCTGGAGCTCCTCAGGGGGCCGAGAGACCCAGTACTTC. It is translated as CAWSSSGGRETQYF.